This TCR beta chain was captured by sequencing in a study of blood T cell repertoires in COVID-19. The CDR3 consists of 15 residues. From germline, CDR1 is SGHDT and CDR2 YYEEEE. V was shortened by 3 bases and J by 4 bases, with 16 bases between the two germline ends. In the original workflow: Cell counts per sample came from amplifying reference gene primers. Clones were sequenced by immunoSEQ multiplex PCR, and TCRdb holds only the in-frame ones, with some missing. D and trimming come from the DNA, and the V and J calls and clone size come from that table. The sample consists of 130,000 or so clones, approximately 88% of them appearing once.

This receptor was obtained from a man aged 70 or older with active COVID-19. The gene calls are TRBV5-6 and TRBJ1-2; the D gene is possibly TRBD1 (5 bases). Sequenced sample: peripheral blood. CDR3 amino acids: CASSSFGGGFYGYTF. In nucleotides, the CDR3 is TGTGCCAGCAGCTCGTTCGGCGGGGGGTTCTATGGCTACACCTTC.